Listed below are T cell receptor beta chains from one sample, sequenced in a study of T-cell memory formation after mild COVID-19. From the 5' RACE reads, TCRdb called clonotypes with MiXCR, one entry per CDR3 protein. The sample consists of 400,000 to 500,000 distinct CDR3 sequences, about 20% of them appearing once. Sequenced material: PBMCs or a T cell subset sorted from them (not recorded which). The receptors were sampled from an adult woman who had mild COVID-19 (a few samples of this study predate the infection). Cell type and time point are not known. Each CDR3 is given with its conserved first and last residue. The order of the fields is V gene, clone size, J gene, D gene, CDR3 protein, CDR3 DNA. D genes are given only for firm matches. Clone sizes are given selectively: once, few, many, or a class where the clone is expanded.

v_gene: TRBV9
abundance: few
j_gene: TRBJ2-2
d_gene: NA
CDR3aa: CASSVVSNTGELFF
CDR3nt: TGTGCCAGCAGCGTCGTCAGTAACACCGGGGAGCTGTTTTTT

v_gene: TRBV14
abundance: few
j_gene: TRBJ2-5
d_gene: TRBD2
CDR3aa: CASSQGPLAGGDPGTQYF
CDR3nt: TGTGCCAGCAGCCAAGGACCTCTAGCGGGGGGCGACCCAGGGACCCAGTACTTC

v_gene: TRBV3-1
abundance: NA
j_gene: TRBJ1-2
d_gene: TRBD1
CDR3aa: CASSPRGRSYGYTF
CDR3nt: TGTGCCAGCAGCCCCAGGGGGCGCAGCTATGGCTACACCTTC

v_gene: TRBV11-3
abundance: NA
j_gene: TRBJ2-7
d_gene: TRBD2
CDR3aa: CASSPSGNYEQYF
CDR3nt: TGTGCCAGCAGCCCCAGCGGGAACTACGAGCAGTACTTC

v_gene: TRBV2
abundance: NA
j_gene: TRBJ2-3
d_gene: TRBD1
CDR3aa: CASRYRGPSTDTQYF
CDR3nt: TGTGCCAGCAGGTACAGGGGACCCAGCACAGATACGCAGTATTTT

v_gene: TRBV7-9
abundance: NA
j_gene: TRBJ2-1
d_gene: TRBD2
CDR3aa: CASSLPAGGIEDEQFF
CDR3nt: TGTGCCAGCAGCTTACCAGCGGGAGGAATTGAGGATGAGCAGTTCTTC

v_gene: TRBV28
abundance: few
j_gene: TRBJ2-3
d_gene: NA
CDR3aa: CAIQPLSVTDTQYF
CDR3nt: TGTGCCATCCAGCCCCTATCTGTCACAGATACGCAGTATTTT

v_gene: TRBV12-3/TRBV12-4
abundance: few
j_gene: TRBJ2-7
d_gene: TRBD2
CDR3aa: CASSFPAGGPYEQYF
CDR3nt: TGTGCCAGCAGTTTTCCAGCGGGAGGCCCCTACGAGCAGTACTTC

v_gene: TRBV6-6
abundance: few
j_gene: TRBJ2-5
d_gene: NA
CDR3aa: CASRFQGLETQYF
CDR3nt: TGTGCCAGCAGATTCCAGGGATTGGAGACCCAGTACTTC

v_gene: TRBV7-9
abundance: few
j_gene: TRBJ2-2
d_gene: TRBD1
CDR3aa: CASSLGYRTGYTGELFF
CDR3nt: TGTGCCAGCAGCTTAGGTTATCGGACAGGATACACCGGGGAGCTGTTTTTT

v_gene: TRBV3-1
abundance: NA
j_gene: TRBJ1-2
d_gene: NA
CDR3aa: CASSRGRGAENYGYTF
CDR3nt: TGTGCCAGCAGCCGGGGACGAGGCGCCGAGAACTATGGCTACACCTTC

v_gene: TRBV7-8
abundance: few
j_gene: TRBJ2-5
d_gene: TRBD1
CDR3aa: CASSFDRDRVEETQYF
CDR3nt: TGTGCCAGCAGCTTCGATAGGGACAGGGTCGAAGAGACCCAGTACTTC

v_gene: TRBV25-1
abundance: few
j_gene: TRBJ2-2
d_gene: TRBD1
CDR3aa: CASSDPRGPTGELFF
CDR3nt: TGTGCCAGCAGTGATCCCAGGGGGCCCACCGGGGAGCTGTTTTTT

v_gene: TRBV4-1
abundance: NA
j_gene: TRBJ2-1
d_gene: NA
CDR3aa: CASRHLAGPEQFF
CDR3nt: TGCGCCAGCAGGCACTTAGCCGGGCCTGAGCAGTTCTTC

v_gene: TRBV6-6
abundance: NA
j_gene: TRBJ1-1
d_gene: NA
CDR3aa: CASSNTAGRNTEAFF
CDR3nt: TGTGCCAGCAGCAATACCGCGGGAAGGAACACTGAAGCTTTCTTT

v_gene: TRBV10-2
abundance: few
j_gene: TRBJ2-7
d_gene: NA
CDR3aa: CASSEGWGYEQYF
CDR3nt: TGCGCCAGCAGTGAGGGATGGGGATACGAGCAGTACTTC

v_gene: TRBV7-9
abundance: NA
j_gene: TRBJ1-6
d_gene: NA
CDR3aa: CASNPFLDSPLHF
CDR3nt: TGTGCCAGCAACCCCTTCCTGGATTCACCCCTCCACTTT

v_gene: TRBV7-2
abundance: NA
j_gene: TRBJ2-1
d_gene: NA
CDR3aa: CASSLGWSTTYNEQFF
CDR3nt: TGTGCCAGCAGCTTAGGCTGGAGTACCACCTACAATGAGCAGTTCTTC

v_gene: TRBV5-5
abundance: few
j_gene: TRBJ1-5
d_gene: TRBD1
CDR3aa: CASSEGTAYQPQHF
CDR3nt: TGTGCCAGCAGCGAAGGGACAGCTTATCAGCCCCAGCATTTT

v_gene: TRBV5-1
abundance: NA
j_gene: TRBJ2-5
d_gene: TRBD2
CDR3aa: CASSLGTSEETQYF
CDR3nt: TGCGCCAGCAGCCTGGGGACTAGCGAAGAGACCCAGTACTTC

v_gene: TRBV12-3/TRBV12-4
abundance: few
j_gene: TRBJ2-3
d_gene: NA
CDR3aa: CASSLEPGGFGTDTQYF
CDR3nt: TGTGCCAGCAGTTTAGAGCCTGGGGGCTTTGGCACAGATACGCAGTATTTT

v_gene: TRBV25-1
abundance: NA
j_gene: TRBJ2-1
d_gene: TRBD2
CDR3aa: CASSGHTLGLAGVNEQFF
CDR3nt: TGTGCCAGCAGTGGGCATACCCTGGGACTAGCGGGAGTGAATGAGCAGTTCTTC